These 18 T cell receptor beta chains originate from one sample sequenced in a study of vaccination and CD4 T cells after COVID-19. Treatment denoted: roughly ten-day PBMC culture with coronavirus spike peptide pools or control peptides (ViraFEST assay). Investigators obtained the unexposed donor's CD4+ T cells before the COVID-19 pandemic (2011-2018). Researchers used the Oncomine TCR Beta short-read assay to sequence DNA from cultured CD4+ T cells. TCRdb analysed the PCR reads with MiXCR anew, one entry per CDR3 protein. The table shows around 5,600 distinct CDR3 sequences, with 62% occurring only once. Antigens for these TCRs are unknown. The sample was CD4+ T cells from blood, cultured in vitro. These receptors came from a human donor in good health.

The rearrangement links TRBV5-4 to TRBJ2-5; TRBD2 agrees at 8 bases. Germline V gene lookup returns CDR1 SGHNT and CDR2 YYREEE (reference sequence). This CDR3 is built from 14 residues. Germline trimming cut 4 bases from V and 1 base from J; bases unmatched to any gene: 3. The CDR3 sequence: CASSPGGAQETQYF. The DNA of the CDR3 is TGTGCCAGCAGCCCCGGGGGGGCCCAAGAGACCCAGTACTTC.

The rearrangement links TRBV6-1 to TRBJ2-1; possible D gene TRBD1, 5 bases. Trimming stripped 6 bases from V and 4 bases from J, with 19 bases between. The CDR3 has 16 amino acids. In germline, CDR1 is MNHNS, CDR2 SASEGT. The CDR3 here is CASSHGLGVEYNEQFF. The CDR3 DNA reads TGTGCCAGCAGCCACGGGTTAGGGGTGGAGTACAATGAGCAGTTCTTC.

The CDR3 protein is CASSLPGQGNGYTF. CDR3 nucleotide sequence: TGTGCCAGCAGTTTGCCGGGACAGGGGAATGGCTACACCTTC. The chain carries TRBV2 and TRBJ1-2, with TRBD1 identical over 10 bases. Germline trimming cut 5 bases from V and 6 bases from J; bases unmatched to any gene: 6. Germline lookup yields CDR1 SNHLY and CDR2 FYNNEI. CDR3 length: 14 amino acids.

The chain carries TRBV14 and TRBJ2-7, with no clear D. CDR3 length: 13 amino acids. Germline-derived CDR1 and CDR2 are SGHDN and FVKESK. V was trimmed by 6 bases and J by 3 bases, leaving 12 bases between them. The CDR3 nucleotides read TGTGCCAGCAGACAGACTGCTAACTACGAGCAGTACTTC. It specifies CASRQTANYEQYF.

This clonotype occurred a few times. This rearrangement joins TRBV4-1 to TRBJ1-1; D unclear. The CDR3 is 11 residues long. V was cut by 1 base and J by 9 bases, with 6 bases left in between. The germline V gene has CDR1 MGHRA and CDR2 YSYEKL. The CDR3 region is CASSQAGKAFF. DNA for the CDR3: TGCGCCAGCAGCCAAGCCGGGAAAGCTTTCTTT.

This sequence joins TRBV6-2 or TRBV6-3 and TRBJ2-7; D unclear. V lost 4 bases to trimming and J lost 4 bases, with 8 bases between them. The CDR3 has 12 amino acids. The germline gives CDR1 MNHEY, CDR2 SVGEGT. The CDR3, as DNA: TGTGCCAGCAGTTCAGGCTGGTACGAGCAGTACTTC. Translated: CASSSGWYEQYF.

The chain joins TRBV29-1 to TRBJ1-1, with D perhaps TRBD1 (5 bases). Germline CDR1 reads SQVTM; CDR2 reads ANQGSEA. The germline V and J ends were trimmed by 6 bases and 1 base, with 12 bases remaining between them. The length of the CDR3 is 13 residues. This CDR3 reads CSVLRVQNTEAFF. The CDR3 DNA sequence: TGCAGCGTGCTCAGGGTCCAGAACACTGAAGCTTTCTTT.

The chain joins TRBV6-1 to TRBJ2-1; D is uncertain. The CDR3 loop spans 12 amino acids. The germline V and J ends were trimmed by 8 bases and 6 bases, with 11 bases remaining between them. Germline V lookup: CDR1 MNHNS, CDR2 SASEGT. The CDR3 DNA sequence: TGTGCCAGCGAAAGGCAGGCCAATGAGCAGTTCTTC. Its translation is CASERQANEQFF.

The V and J genes are TRBV7-2 and TRBJ2-4; 10 bases line up with TRBD1. CDR3 length: 15 amino acids. Germline V gives CDR1 SGHTA, CDR2 FQGNSA. J lost 7 bases, V lost 1 base, and 4 bases had no gene match. The DNA of the CDR3 is TGTGCCAGCAGCTTAGGGACAGGGGGAGGTAACATTCAGTACTTC. Translating it yields CASSLGTGGGNIQYF.

The rearrangement joins TRBV2 to TRBJ1-2; 11 bases line up with TRBD1. Germline V gene lookup returns CDR1 SNHLY and CDR2 FYNNEI. With V trimmed by 6 bases and J by 5 bases, 14 bases remained unmatched. The CDR3 length is 17 residues. CDR3 DNA: TGTGCCAGCAGCGAGGGGACAGGGGGTGCCGAAAGGTATGGCTACACCTTC. Encoded protein: CASSEGTGGAERYGYTF.

The CDR3 DNA sequence: TGTGCCAGCAGGTTCACCCGACTGGGTGAAGAGACCCAGTACTTC. Residues: CASRFTRLGEETQYF. This chain joins TRBV2 and TRBJ2-5; D is unclear. Trimming removed 6 bases at V and 3 bases at J, with 17 bases between. Germline V gene data show CDR1 as SNHLY and CDR2 as FYNNEI. CDR3 length: 15 amino acids.

The chain links TRBV20-1 to TRBJ2-3, with TRBD2 matching over 13 bases. After removal of 6 bases from V and 1 base from J, the junction contained 4 bases not matched to a gene. The V gene's germline CDR1 is DFQATT and CDR2 SNEGSKA (reference sequence). This CDR3 is 15 amino acids long. The DNA for the CDR3 is TGCAGTGCCCAACTAGCGGGAGGGCGCACAGATACGCAGTATTTT. Translated: CSAQLAGGRTDTQYF.

This clonotype has only a few counts. The chain is built from TRBV19 and TRBJ1-1; D is unclear. The V end lost 3 bases, the J end lost 13 bases, and 18 bases lay between the germline ends. The CDR3 is 13 amino acids. Germline CDR1 LNHDA, CDR2 SQIVND (reference sequence). Here the CDR3 DNA reads TGTGCCAGTAGTATCGGCAGCCCCAGTTCCAGTTTCTTT. This sequence encodes CASSIGSPSSSFF.

The chain uses TRBV7-2 and TRBJ2-1; D unresolved. CDR3 length: 15 residues. CDR1 is SGHTA and CDR2 is FQGNSA in the germline V gene. Trimming took 2 bases from V and 7 from J, leaving 15 bases between them. The DNA for the CDR3 is TGTGCCAGCAGCTTATATAGGGTCCTTAAGAATGAGCAGTTCTTC. This encodes CASSLYRVLKNEQFF.

J is TRBJ2-5 and V is TRBV15; no clear D gene. CDR3 length: 15 amino acids. CDR1 is LNHNV and CDR2 is YYDKDF in the germline V gene (reference sequence). The germline V and J ends were trimmed by 0 bases and 4 bases, with 12 bases remaining between them. CDR3 nucleotide sequence: TGTGCCACCAGCAGAGAAGTTATATCAGGAGAGACCCAGTACTTC. Translated: CATSREVISGETQYF. The whole variable domain, filled in from reference TRBV15 and TRBJ2-5, reads DAMVIQNPRYQVTQFGKPVTLSCSQTLNHNVMYWYQQKSSQAPKLLFHYYDKDFNNEADTPDNFQSRRPNTSFCFLDIRSPGLGDTAMYLCATSREVISGETQYFGPGTRLLVL.

The chain is built from TRBV6-4 and TRBJ1-2, with 8 bases identical to TRBD1. The CDR3 is made up of 15 amino acids. Germline V gene lookup returns CDR1 MRHNA and CDR2 SNTAGT. With V trimmed by 3 bases and J by 2 bases, 5 bases remained unmatched. CDR3 region: CASSEQQGGNYGYTF. Written as DNA, the CDR3 is TGTGCCAGCAGTGAGCAACAGGGGGGCAACTATGGCTACACCTTC.

The sample holds a few counts of this clonotype. The chain employs TRBV6-1 and TRBJ1-6; possible D gene TRBD1, 6 bases. Germline-derived CDR1 and CDR2 are MNHNS and SASEGT. Trimming left V 5 bases short and J 11 bases short, with 19 bases between. This CDR3 has 15 amino acids. The CDR3 here is CASSRTVGQRAPLHF. CDR3 DNA sequence: TGTGCCAGCAGTCGGACAGTCGGTCAAAGGGCACCCCTCCACTTT.

V is TRBV7-9 and J is TRBJ1-2; TRBD1 agrees at 7 bases. From germline, CDR1 is SEHNR and CDR2 FQNEAQ (reference sequence). Germline trimming cut 4 bases from V and 1 base from J; bases unmatched to any gene: 3. The CDR3 runs 14 residues. CDR3 DNA: TGTGCCAGCAGCTCGGGACAGAGTAACTATGGCTACACCTTC. Protein sequence: CASSSGQSNYGYTF.